The clone carrying this T cell receptor beta chain was seen a handful of times. The sample is drawn from a study of beta chain features in type 1 diabetes. Of the isolated RNA, all was reverse transcribed, and so the sequenced material was expressed TCRB transcripts. Assay used: immunoSEQ multiplex PCR; TCRdb lists only in-frame clones, some missing. This table holds about 230,000 clones, over 7.5% found once. The CDR3 has 13 amino acids. With V trimmed by 4 bases and J by 7 bases, 6 bases remained unmatched. Germline loops: CDR1 GTSNPN, CDR2 SVGIG (reference sequence). Sequencing was performed on naive CD4+ T cells from blood. The rearrangement uses TRBV30 and TRBJ2-1, with TRBD1 matching 8 bases. This sequence originates from a woman younger than 35 in good health. DNA of the CDR3: TGTGCCTGGACCCAGGGGGCTCGTAATGAGCAGTTCTTC. Translating it yields CAWTQGARNEQFF.